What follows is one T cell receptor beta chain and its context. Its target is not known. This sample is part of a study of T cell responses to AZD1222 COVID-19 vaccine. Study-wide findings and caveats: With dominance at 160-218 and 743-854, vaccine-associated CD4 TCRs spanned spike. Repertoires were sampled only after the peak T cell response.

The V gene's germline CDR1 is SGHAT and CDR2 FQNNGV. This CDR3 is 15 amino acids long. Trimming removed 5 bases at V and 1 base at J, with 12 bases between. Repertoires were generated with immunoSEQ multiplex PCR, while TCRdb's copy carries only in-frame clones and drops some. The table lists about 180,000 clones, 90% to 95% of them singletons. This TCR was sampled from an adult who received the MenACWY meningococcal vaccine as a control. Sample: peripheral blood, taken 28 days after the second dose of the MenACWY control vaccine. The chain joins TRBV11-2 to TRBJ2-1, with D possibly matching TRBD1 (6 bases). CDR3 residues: CASSHKTGSYNEQFF. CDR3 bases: TGTGCCAGCAGCCACAAGACAGGTTCCTACAATGAGCAGTTCTTC.